A single sample gave rise to the 18 T cell receptor beta chains below, sequenced in a study of T cells in Graves' hyperthyroidism and ophthalmopathy. Amplified TCR beta CDR3 regions derived from RNA transcripts. First-round RT-PCR with HTBI primers amplified the TCR CDR3 region. MiXCR, applied by TCRdb to the multiplex PCR reads, yields one record per CDR3 protein. The sample includes 450,000 to 650,000 distinct CDR3 sequences, approximately 15% of them seen just once. The material sequenced was blood. The receptors here all came from a woman aged 18-29 years with Graves' ophthalmopathy.

This chain joins TRBV25-1 and TRBJ1-2, with D possibly matching TRBD1 (6 bases). The CDR3 length is 14 residues. The ends were cut back, 5 bases at V and 8 bases at J, with 18 bases in the middle. The germline V gene has CDR1 MGHDK and CDR2 SYGVNS. The CDR3 DNA follows: TGTGCCAGCAGTCCCGGGGGGCCCTGGTCCGGCTACACCTTC. As protein: CASSPGGPWSGYTF.

This clonotype was recorded many times. The chain carries TRBV28 and TRBJ2-3; 10 positions agree with TRBD2. The CDR3 is 16 residues long. Looked up from germline, CDR1 is MDHEN and CDR2 is SYDVKM. J gave up 0 bases and V 8 bases, and 8 bases lay outside the gene matches. CDR3 in amino acids: CASVPGLARSTDTQYF. In DNA form, the CDR3 reads TGTGCCAGCGTACCGGGACTAGCGAGGAGCACAGATACGCAGTATTTT. The full variable domain, its missing parts supplied by reference TRBV28 and TRBJ2-3, is DVKVTQSSRYLVKRTGEKVFLECVQDMDHENMFWYRQDPGLGLRLIYFSYDVKMKEKGDIPEGYSVSREKKERFSLILESASTNQTSMYLCASVPGLARSTDTQYFGPGTRLTVL.

This clonotype has a handful of counts. V and J are TRBV20-1 and TRBJ2-7, with 7 bases that match TRBD2. V dropped 2 bases and J dropped 3; count of bases not matched to a gene: 16. The germline gives CDR1 DFQATT, CDR2 SNEGSKA (reference sequence). CDR3 length equals 17 residues. The CDR3 DNA reads TGCAGTGCTAGAACTAGCGCTTCACTAAAGAGGGACTACGAGCAGTACTTC. It yields the protein CSARTSASLKRDYEQYF.

In this sample, this clonotype turned up many times. The rearrangement links TRBV6-6 to TRBJ1-1; a weak D match, TRBD1 (5 bases). The CDR3 has 16 residues. Germline V gene data show CDR1 as MNHNY and CDR2 as SVGAGI (reference sequence). V was pared by 0 bases and J by 1 base, with 12 bases between. The CDR3 DNA reads TGTGCCAGCAGTTACTCGAGTTGGGGGACGAACACTGAAGCTTTCTTT. It is translated as CASSYSSWGTNTEAFF.

This rearrangement joins TRBV5-1 to TRBJ2-1, with 8 bases matching TRBD2. There are 15 residues in the CDR3. The junction had 8 bases not matched to a gene; V was cut back by 0 bases and J by 9 bases. The germline V gene has CDR1 SGHRS and CDR2 YFSETQ. CDR3 in DNA: TGCGCCAGCAGCTTGGGGGGGGGAACTAGCGGTGAGCAGTTCTTC. Its protein is CASSLGGGTSGEQFF.

This clonotype has ten or more counts. The chain has TRBV20-1 and TRBJ2-7; D is unclear. Deletions cut 0 bases from V and 3 bases from J, with 12 bases between. The CDR3 has 14 amino acids. Germline lookup yields CDR1 DFQATT and CDR2 SNEGSKA (reference sequence). The CDR3 DNA sequence: TGCAGTGCTAGAGATATAGGTCTACTCTACGAGCAGTACTTC. It encodes CSARDIGLLYEQYF.

This clonotype has only a few counts. This chain joins TRBV4-1 and TRBJ2-7; 10 nucleotides agree with TRBD2. J lost 3 bases, V lost 0 bases, and 11 bases had no gene match. The length of the CDR3 is 18 residues. CDR1 and CDR2 from the germline V gene are MGHRA and YSYEKL. The CDR3, as DNA: TGCGCCAGCAGCCAAGAGGGGATCCTAGCGGGAGTTAGCTACGAGCAGTACTTC. Its translation: CASSQEGILAGVSYEQYF.

This clonotype was recorded many times. The rearrangement joins TRBV29-1 to TRBJ2-3; 7 positions agree with TRBD1. Germline V gene data show CDR1 as SQVTM and CDR2 as ANQGSEA. The CDR3 spans 15 residues. Unmatched junction bases numbered 7, after V lost 2 bases and J lost 2 bases. The CDR3 here is CSVEKAGGVTDTQYF. The CDR3 DNA reads as TGCAGCGTTGAAAAGGCAGGGGGAGTCACAGATACGCAGTATTTT.

This clonotype has ten or more counts. V usage is TRBV28 and J usage is TRBJ1-1; TRBD1 matches at 9 bases. CDR3 length: 17 amino acids. Losses at the gene ends were 5 bases for V and 2 bases for J; bases not matched to a gene: 12. The germline V gene encodes CDR1 MDHEN and CDR2 SYDVKM. The DNA for the CDR3 is TGTGCCAGCAGTCCCTCCCCTAACAGGGGGCTTAACACTGAAGCTTTCTTT. Encoded protein: CASSPSPNRGLNTEAFF.

In this sample, this clonotype turned up many times. The V and J genes are TRBV30 and TRBJ1-3; no definite D call. V was clipped by 0 bases and J by 4 bases, with 4 bases between them. CDR1 and CDR2 from the germline V gene are GTSNPN and SVGIG (reference sequence). The CDR3 contains 12 residues. CDR3 DNA: TGTGCCTGGAGTGTAGCCGGAAACACCATATATTTT. Encoded protein: CAWSVAGNTIYF.

This chain joins TRBV7-8 and TRBJ1-3, with no clear D. V dropped 0 bases and J dropped 4 bases, with 10 bases sitting between them. There are 15 residues in the CDR3. Germline CDR1 is SGHVS and CDR2 is FQNEAQ. The CDR3 DNA reads TGTGCCAGCAGCTTAGCTTCTGAGCTCGGAAACACCATATATTTT. Translated: CASSLASELGNTIYF. The full variable domain, in which reference TRBV7-8 and TRBJ1-3 provide the parts outside the CDR3, is GAGVSQSPRYKVAKRGQDVALRCDPISGHVSLFWYQQALGQGPEFLTYFQNEAQLDKSGLPSDRFFAERPEGSVSTLKIQRTQQEDSAVYLCASSLASELGNTIYFGEGSWLTVV.

V gene TRBV9 combines with J gene TRBJ2-5; D is unresolved. Trimming removed 7 bases from V and 5 bases from J, with 15 bases in between. This CDR3 contains 13 residues. Germline loops: CDR1 SGDLS, CDR2 YYNGEE. This chain's CDR3 is CASLGIAWETQYF. The CDR3 DNA reads as TGTGCCAGCCTAGGGATCGCGTGGGAGACCCAGTACTTC.

This clonotype was picked up a small number of times. Because the CDR3 is missing its conserved closing phenylalanine or tryptophan, this is likely a read error. The chain carries TRBV6-1 and TRBJ1-6, with D unresolved. The CDR3 is 12 amino acids. CDR1 and CDR2 from the germline V gene are MNHNS and SASEGT. Trimming cost V 8 bases and J 10 bases, with 12 bases left between them. The DNA of the CDR3 is TGTGCCAGCTTCGATCTCCGGTCACCCCTCCACCTT. It is translated as CASFDLRSPLHL.

This clonotype was detected ten times or more. The V call is TRBV10-3, the J call TRBJ2-1; TRBD2 matches at 11 bases. The V and J ends lost 7 bases and 4 bases, in that order; junction bases with no gene match: 24. In germline, CDR1 is ENHRY, CDR2 SYGVKD. This CDR3 contains 21 residues. CDR3 sequence reads: CAITQGPGTSGPTSRYNEQFF. The CDR3, as DNA: TGTGCCATCACCCAGGGCCCAGGGACTAGCGGTCCGACCTCTAGGTACAATGAGCAGTTCTTC.

This chain links TRBV18 with TRBJ2-5; 8 bases line up with TRBD2. In germline, CDR1 is KGHSH, CDR2 LQKENI. J was trimmed by 4 bases and V by 1 base; bases with no gene match: 5. The CDR3 loop spans 15 amino acids. This CDR3 is CASSPRREGGETQYF. The CDR3 bases are TGTGCCAGCTCACCACGCCGGGAGGGGGGAGAGACCCAGTACTTC. The whole variable domain, filled in from reference TRBV18 and TRBJ2-5, reads NAGVMQNPRHLVRRRGQEARLRCSPMKGHSHVYWYRQLPEEGLKFMVYLQKENIIDESGMPKERFSAEFPKEGPSILRIQQVVRGDSAAYFCASSPRREGGETQYFGPGTRLLVL.

This clonotype was seen at least ten times. This chain links TRBV12-3 or TRBV12-4 with TRBJ2-1; 8 nucleotides agree with TRBD2. V lost 5 bases, J lost 8 bases, and 11 bases stayed unmatched. The CDR3 loop spans 15 amino acids. The CDR3 DNA sequence: TGTGCCAGCAGTCCCCAATGGAGCGGGAGCCATGAGCAGTTCTTC. Amino acid sequence: CASSPQWSGSHEQFF.

The gene calls are TRBV11-3 and TRBJ2-6, with TRBD1 identical over 7 bases. Germline-derived CDR1 and CDR2 are SGHNT and YENEEA. The V gene end was trimmed by 2 bases and the J gene end by 1 base; junction bases not matched to a gene: 5. The CDR3 runs 17 residues. The CDR3 DNA reads as TGTGCCAGCAGCTTAACCCAGGGGGTATCTGGGGCCAACGTCCTGACTTTC. It encodes CASSLTQGVSGANVLTF.

This clonotype has a handful of counts. The rearrangement uses TRBV6-4 and TRBJ2-1; TRBD2 matches at 13 bases. V was pared by 2 bases and J by 7 bases, with 11 bases of the junction left unmatched. Germline CDR1 MRHNA, CDR2 SNTAGT. This CDR3 is built from 18 residues. The CDR3 region is CASSDTILTSGRVNEQFF. CDR3 nucleotide sequence: TGTGCCAGCAGTGACACCATTCTAACTAGCGGGAGGGTTAATGAGCAGTTCTTC.